This T cell receptor (beta chain) was sequenced during a study of cytomegalovirus exposure and HLA in healthy donors. Per germline, CDR1 SNHLY and CDR2 FYNNEI. V was trimmed by 5 bases and J by 1 base, leaving 15 bases between them. This CDR3 has 16 residues. The PCR made use of 60 Vbeta and 13 Jbeta primers. Here immunoSEQ multiplex PCR was the method, and the copy in TCRdb shows in-frame clones only, minus some. The table records about 89,000 clones, approximately 86% of them present only once. This TCR was sampled from a man younger than 45 in good health and CMV-seropositive. The chain employs TRBV2 and TRBJ2-1; D may be TRBD1 (6 bases). Material: PBMCs. The CDR3 DNA follows: TGTGCCAGCAGTCTCACCCTAGGGGGTTCCTACAATGAGCAGTTCTTC. Translating gives CASSLTLGGSYNEQFF.